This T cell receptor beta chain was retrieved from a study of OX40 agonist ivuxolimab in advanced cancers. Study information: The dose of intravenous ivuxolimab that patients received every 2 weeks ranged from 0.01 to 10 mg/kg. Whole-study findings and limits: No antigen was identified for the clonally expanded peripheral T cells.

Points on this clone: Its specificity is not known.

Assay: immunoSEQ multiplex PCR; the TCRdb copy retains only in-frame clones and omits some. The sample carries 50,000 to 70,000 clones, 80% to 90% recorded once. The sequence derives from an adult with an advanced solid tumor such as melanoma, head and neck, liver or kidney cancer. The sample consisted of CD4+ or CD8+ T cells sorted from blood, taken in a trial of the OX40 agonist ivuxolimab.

CDR3 bases: TGCAGCGTTGAAGGACCCCTTGGGGCCTACGAGCAGTACTTC. Protein product: CSVEGPLGAYEQYF. The chain links TRBV29-1 to TRBJ2-7; D remains unclear. CDR1 is SQVTM and CDR2 is ANQGSEA in the germline V gene. This CDR3 is 14 amino acids long. Trimming removed 1 base at V and 2 bases at J, with 12 bases between.